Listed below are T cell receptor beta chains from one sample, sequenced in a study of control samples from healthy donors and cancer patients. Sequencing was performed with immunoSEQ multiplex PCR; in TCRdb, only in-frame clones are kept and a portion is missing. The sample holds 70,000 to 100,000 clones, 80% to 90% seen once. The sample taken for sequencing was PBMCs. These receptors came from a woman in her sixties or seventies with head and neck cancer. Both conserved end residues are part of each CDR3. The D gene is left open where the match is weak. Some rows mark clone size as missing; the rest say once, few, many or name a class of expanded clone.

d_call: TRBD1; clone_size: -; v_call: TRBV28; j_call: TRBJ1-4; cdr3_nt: TGTGCCAGCAGTTTACGGGACAGGCGTAAGAGTGAAAAACTGTTTTTT; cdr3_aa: CASSLRDRRKSEKLFF
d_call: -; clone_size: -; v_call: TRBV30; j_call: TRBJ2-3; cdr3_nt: TGTGCCTGGAGTCTACAGGGTACCTCGGATACGCAGTATTTT; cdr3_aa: CAWSLQGTSDTQYF
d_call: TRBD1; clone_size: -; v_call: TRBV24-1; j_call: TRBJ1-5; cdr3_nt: TGTGCCACCAGTGACTCTCGCAGGGGGAGCAATCAGCCCCAGCATTTT; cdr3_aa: CATSDSRRGSNQPQHF
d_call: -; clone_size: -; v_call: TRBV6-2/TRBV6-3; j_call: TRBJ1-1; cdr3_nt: TGTGCCAGCAGTTACTCGGGATTCGTGGACACTGAAGCTTTCTTT; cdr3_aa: CASSYSGFVDTEAFF
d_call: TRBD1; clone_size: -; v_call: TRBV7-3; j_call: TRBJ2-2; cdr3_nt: TGTGCCAGCAGCTCAAGACAGGGGTACACCGGGGAGCTGTTTTTT; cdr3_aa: CASSSRQGYTGELFF
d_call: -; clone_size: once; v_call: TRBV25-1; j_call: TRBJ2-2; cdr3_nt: TGTGCCAGTCAAACAGGGGACTACACCGGGGAGCTGTTTTTT; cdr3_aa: CASQTGDYTGELFF
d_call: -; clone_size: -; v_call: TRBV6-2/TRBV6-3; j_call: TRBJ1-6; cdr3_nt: TGTGCCAGCAGTACAAGAAGTGCCGGGGATTCACCCCTCCACTTT; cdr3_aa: CASSTRSAGDSPLHF
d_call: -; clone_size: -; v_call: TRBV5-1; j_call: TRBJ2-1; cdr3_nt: TGCGCCAGCAGCTTGTTGGGGAACGATGAGCAGTTCTTC; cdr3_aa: CASSLLGNDEQFF
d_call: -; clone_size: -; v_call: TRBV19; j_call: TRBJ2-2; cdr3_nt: TGTGCCAGCAGCGCTCGGACAGAAACCGGGGAGCTGTTTTTT; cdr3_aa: CASSARTETGELFF
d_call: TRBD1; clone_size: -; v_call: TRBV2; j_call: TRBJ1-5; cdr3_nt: TGTGCCAGCAGGGGGACAGGGAACAATCAGCCCCAGCATTTT; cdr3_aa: CASRGTGNNQPQHF
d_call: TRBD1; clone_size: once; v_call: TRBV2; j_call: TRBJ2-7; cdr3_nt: TGTGCCAGCAGTGGGGGACAGGGGGTCTACGAGCAGTACTTC; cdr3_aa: CASSGGQGVYEQYF
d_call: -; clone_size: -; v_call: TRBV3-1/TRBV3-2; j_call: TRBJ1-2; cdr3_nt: TGTGCCAGCAGCCAAGCGTCGGGGGGGGGTTATGGCTACACCTTC; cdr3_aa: CASSQASGGGYGYTF
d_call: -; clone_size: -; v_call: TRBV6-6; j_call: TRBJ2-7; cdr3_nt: TGTGCCAGCAGTTACTCGGAGCAGGCTTACGAGCAGTACTTC; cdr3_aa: CASSYSEQAYEQYF
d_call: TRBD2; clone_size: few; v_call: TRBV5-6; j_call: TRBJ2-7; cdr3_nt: TGTGCCAGCAGCTTAAGGCTAGCGGGAGGGCGGCGTTACGAGCAGTACTTC; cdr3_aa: CASSLRLAGGRRYEQYF
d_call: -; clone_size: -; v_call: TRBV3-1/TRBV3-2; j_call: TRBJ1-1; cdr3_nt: TGTGCCAGCAGCTCGGGGTATCAGAACACTGAAGCTTTCTTT; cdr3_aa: CASSSGYQNTEAFF
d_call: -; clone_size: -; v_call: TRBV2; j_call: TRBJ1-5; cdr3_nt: TGTGCCAGCAGTAAGGACAGTAATCAGCCCCAGCATTTT; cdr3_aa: CASSKDSNQPQHF
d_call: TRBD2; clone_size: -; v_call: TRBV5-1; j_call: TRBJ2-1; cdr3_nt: TGCGCCAGCAGCTTAACGAGGCGGACTAGCGGGATTTTGGATGAGCAGTTCTTC; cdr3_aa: CASSLTRRTSGILDEQFF
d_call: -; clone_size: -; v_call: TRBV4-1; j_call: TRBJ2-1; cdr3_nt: TGCGCCAGCAGCCAGGAACTCACTAGCCGCCGAATGGGGCAGTTCTTC; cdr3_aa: CASSQELTSRRMGQFF
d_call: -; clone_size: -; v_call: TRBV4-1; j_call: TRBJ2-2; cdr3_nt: TGCGCCAGCAGCCAAGTGGACGCCGGGGAGCTGTTTTTT; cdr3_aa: CASSQVDAGELFF
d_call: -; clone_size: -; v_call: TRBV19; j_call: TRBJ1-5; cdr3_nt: TGTGCCAGTAGTATCGGACCCACAGGCGGGCAGCCCCAGCATTTT; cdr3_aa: CASSIGPTGGQPQHF
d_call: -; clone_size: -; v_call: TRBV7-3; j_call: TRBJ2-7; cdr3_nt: TGTGCCAGCAGTCTAAGGGCAGGGGCCTACGAGCAGTACTTC; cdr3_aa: CASSLRAGAYEQYF
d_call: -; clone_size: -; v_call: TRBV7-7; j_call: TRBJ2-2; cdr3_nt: TGTGCCAGCAGCGGCCCTGTTGGATCGGCCGGGGAGCTGTTTTTT; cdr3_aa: CASSGPVGSAGELFF
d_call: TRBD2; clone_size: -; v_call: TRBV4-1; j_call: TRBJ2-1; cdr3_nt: TGCGCCAGCAGCCAGGGACTAGCGGTCGTCTCCTACAATGAGCAGTTCTTC; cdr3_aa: CASSQGLAVVSYNEQFF
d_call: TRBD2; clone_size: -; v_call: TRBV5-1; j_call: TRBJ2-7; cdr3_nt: TGCGCCAGCAGCTTGGACGGCGGGAGCTCCTACGAGCAGTACTTC; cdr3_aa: CASSLDGGSSYEQYF
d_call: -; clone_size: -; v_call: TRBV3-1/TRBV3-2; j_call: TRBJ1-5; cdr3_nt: TGTGCCAGCAGCCAAGTTTTAGGGGACCAGCCCCAGCATTTT; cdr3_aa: CASSQVLGDQPQHF
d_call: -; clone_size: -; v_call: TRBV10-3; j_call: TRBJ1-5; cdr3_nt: TGTGCCATCAGTGAGTCGAACAGCCAAGGGAGCAATCAGCCCCAGCATTTT; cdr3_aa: CAISESNSQGSNQPQHF
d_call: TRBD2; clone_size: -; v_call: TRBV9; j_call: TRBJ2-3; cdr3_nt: TGTGCCAGCAGCGACGGGACTAGCGGAACCCCCTATACGCAGTATTTT; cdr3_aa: CASSDGTSGTPYTQYF
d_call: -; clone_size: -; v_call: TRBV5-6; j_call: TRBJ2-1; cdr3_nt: TGTGCCAGCAGCTTCGTCAGCAGCAATGAGCAGTTCTTC; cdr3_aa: CASSFVSSNEQFF
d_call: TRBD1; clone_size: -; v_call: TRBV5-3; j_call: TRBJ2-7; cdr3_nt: TGTGCCAGAAGCTTGAGCAGGGGGCCTTACGAGCAGTACTTC; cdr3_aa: CARSLSRGPYEQYF
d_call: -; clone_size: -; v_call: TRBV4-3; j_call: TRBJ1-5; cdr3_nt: TGCGCCAGCAGCAAAAATTGGGGGCGGGGGAACAATCAGCCCCAGCATTTT; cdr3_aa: CASSKNWGRGNNQPQHF
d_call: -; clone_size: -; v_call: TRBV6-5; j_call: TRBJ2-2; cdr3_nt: TGTGCCAGCCAGGGACCCTTGACCGGGGAGCTGTTTTTT; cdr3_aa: CASQGPLTGELFF
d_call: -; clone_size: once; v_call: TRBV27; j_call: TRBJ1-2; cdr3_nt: TGTGCCAGCAGTTCCGGGTCCAGAACAACTTATGGCTACACCTTC; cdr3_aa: CASSSGSRTTYGYTF
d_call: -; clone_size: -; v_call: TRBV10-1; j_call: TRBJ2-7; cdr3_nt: TGCGCCAGCAGTCGTAAGACGGATCCCTACGAGCAGTACTTC; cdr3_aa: CASSRKTDPYEQYF
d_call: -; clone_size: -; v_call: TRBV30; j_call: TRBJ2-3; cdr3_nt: TGTGCCTGGACAACGGGCACAGATACGCAGTATTTT; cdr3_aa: CAWTTGTDTQYF
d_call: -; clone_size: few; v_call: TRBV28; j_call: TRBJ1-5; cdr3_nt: TGTGCCAGCAGCCAGACAATCCGGACAGTTAGCAATCAGCCCCAGCATTTT; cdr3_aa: CASSQTIRTVSNQPQHF
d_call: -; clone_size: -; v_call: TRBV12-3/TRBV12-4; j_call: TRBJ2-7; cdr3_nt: TGTGCCAGCAGTGAGTGGAACTACGAGCAGTACTTC; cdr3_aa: CASSEWNYEQYF
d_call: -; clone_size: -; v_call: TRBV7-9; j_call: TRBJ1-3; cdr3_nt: TGTGCCAGCAGCCTAGGGACGGCTGGAAACACCATATATTTT; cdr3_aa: CASSLGTAGNTIYF
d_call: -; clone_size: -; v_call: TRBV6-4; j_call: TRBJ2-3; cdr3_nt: TGTGCCAGCAGTGACTCGAAGGCGGGAGATACGCAGTATTTT; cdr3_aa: CASSDSKAGDTQYF
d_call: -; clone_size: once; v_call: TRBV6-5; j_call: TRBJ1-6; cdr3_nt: TGTGCCAGCGGCACGGGGGCCAATTCCTCACCCCTCCACTTT; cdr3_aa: CASGTGANSSPLHF
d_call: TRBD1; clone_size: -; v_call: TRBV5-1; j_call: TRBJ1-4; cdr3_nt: TGCGCCAGCAGCGACCGACAGGGCGGTGAAAAACTGTTTTTT; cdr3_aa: CASSDRQGGEKLFF
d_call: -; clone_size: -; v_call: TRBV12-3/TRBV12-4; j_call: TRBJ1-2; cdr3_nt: TGTGCCAGCAGTTTAGGTCAGTTTGGGGGCTACACCTTC; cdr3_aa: CASSLGQFGGYTF
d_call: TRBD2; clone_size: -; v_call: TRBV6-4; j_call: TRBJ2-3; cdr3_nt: TGTGCCAGCAGTAGCGGGAGTGTTACAGATACGCAGTATTTT; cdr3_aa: CASSSGSVTDTQYF
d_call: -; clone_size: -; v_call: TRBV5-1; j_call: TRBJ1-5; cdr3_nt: TGCGCCAGCAGCTTGGATGAAGGACGGCGCAATCAGCCCCAGCATTTT; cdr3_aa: CASSLDEGRRNQPQHF
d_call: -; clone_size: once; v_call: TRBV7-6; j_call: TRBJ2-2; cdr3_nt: TGTGCCAGCAGCTTAGCGGGACGACCGAACACCGGGGAGCTGTTTTTT; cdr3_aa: CASSLAGRPNTGELFF
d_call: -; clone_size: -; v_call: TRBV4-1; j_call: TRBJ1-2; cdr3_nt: TGCGCCAGCAGCCAAGGGACGGGCTATGGCTACACCTTC; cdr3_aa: CASSQGTGYGYTF
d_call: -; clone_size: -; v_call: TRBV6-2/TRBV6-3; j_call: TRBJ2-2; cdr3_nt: TGTGCCAGCAGCTGGGATCCGACGGGGACCGGGGAGCTGTTTTTT; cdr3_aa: CASSWDPTGTGELFF
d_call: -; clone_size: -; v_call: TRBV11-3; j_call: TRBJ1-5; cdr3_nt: TGTGCCAGCAGCTCAGAGGCAAATAGCAATCAGCCCCAGCATTTT; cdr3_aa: CASSSEANSNQPQHF
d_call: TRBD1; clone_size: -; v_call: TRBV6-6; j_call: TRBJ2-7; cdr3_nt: TGTGCCAGCAGCTCCGGGACAGGGTCCACTCTAGCGGCCCAGCACGAGCAGTACTTC; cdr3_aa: CASSSGTGSTLAAQHEQYF
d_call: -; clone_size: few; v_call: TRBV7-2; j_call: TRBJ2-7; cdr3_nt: TGTGCCAGCCGCAGTCGGGAGTTCTCAGACTACGAGCAGTACTTC; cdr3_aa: CASRSREFSDYEQYF
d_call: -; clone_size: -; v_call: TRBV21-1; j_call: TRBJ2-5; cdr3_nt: TGTGCCAGCCATTTTCCGCGGACTAGCGGGAGGTCTAAGTCAGGCGAGACCCAGTACTTC; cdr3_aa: CASHFPRTSGRSKSGETQYF